This TCR beta chain was identified during a study of early T cells in non-severe SARS-CoV-2 infection. Study context: The study sequenced bulk RNA from unsorted whole blood, with chains unpaired.

Whole-study findings and limits: The matching step, a VDJdb search, favored anti-spike CD8 responses and missed private and CD4 specificities.

CDR3 length: 14 amino acids. Germline values: CDR1 MGHDK, CDR2 SYGVNS. With 7 bases clipped from V and 6 bases from J, the junction kept 7 bases outside the gene matches. About this clonotype: Its antigen is unidentified.

Individually, cDNA molecules had unique molecular identifiers attached to them. TCRdb independently ran MiXCR on the 5' RACE reads; one entry per CDR3 protein. The repertoire holds under 100,000 distinct CDR3 sequences, with more than 9.5% as singletons. V and J are TRBV25-1 and TRBJ1-1; 11 bases map to TRBD1. Material for sequencing was whole blood. The TCR was taken from an adult who was a healthcare worker with PCR-confirmed SARS-CoV-2 infection or an uninfected control (not recorded which). This chain's CDR3 is CASTGDRGEAEAFF. The CDR3 DNA is TGTGCCAGCACTGGGGACAGGGGGGAGGCTGAAGCTTTCTTT.